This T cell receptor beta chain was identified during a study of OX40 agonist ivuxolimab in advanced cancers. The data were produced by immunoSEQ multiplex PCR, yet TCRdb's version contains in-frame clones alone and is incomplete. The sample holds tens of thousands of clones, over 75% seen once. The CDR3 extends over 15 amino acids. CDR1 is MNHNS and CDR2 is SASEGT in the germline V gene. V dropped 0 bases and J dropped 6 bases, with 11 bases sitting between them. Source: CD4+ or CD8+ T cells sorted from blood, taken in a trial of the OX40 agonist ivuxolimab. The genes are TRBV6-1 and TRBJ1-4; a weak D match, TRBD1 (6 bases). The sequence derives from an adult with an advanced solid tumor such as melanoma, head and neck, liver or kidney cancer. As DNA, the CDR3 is TGTGCCAGCAGTGAAGCGCGGGGGCTCGATGAAAAACTGTTTTTT. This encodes CASSEARGLDEKLFF.